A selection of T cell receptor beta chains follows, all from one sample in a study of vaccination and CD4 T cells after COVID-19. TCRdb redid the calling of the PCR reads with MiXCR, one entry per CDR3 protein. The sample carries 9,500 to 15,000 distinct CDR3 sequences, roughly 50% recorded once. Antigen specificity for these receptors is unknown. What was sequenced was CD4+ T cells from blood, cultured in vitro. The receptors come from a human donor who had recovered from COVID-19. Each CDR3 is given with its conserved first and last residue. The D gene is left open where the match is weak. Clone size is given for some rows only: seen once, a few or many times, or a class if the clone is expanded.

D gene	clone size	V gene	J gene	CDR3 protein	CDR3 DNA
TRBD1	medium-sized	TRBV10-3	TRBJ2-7	CAISDRNRGADEQYF	TGTGCCATCAGTGATAGGAACAGGGGAGCCGACGAGCAGTACTTC
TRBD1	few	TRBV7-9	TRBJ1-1	CASSLDQGQGDTEAFF	TGTGCCAGCAGCTTAGATCAGGGACAGGGGGACACTGAAGCTTTCTTT
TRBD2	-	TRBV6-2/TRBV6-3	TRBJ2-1	CASTLAGGPSYNEQFF	TGTGCCAGCACCTTAGCGGGAGGTCCCTCCTACAATGAGCAGTTCTTC
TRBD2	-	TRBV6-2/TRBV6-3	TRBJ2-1	CASSTQSGRGRNEQFF	TGTGCCAGCAGTACCCAAAGCGGGAGGGGGCGCAATGAGCAGTTCTTC
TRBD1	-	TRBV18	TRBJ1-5	CASSLLTGGNGYQPQHF	TGTGCCAGCTCACTCCTAACAGGGGGCAATGGGTATCAGCCCCAGCATTTT
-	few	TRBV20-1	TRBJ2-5	CSGGGPWETQYF	TGCAGTGGGGGGGGGCCGTGGGAGACCCAGTACTTC
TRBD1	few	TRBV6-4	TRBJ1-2	CASSDSRGGGYTF	TGTGCCAGCAGTGACTCCAGGGGGGGAGGCTACACCTTC
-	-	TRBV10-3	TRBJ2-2	CAISERGESSSAGELFF	TGTGCCATCAGTGAGAGGGGGGAGAGTAGCTCCGCCGGGGAGCTGTTTTTT
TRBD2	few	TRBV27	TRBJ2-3	CASSFLGLVPDTQYF	TGTGCCAGCAGTTTCCTAGGACTAGTGCCAGATACGCAGTATTTT
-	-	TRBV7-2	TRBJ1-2	CASSWRAMDKGYTF	TGTGCCAGCAGCTGGCGGGCGATGGATAAGGGCTACACCTTC
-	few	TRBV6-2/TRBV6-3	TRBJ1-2	CASSYLGRIYGYTF	TGTGCCAGCAGTTACTTGGGCAGAATCTATGGCTACACCTTC
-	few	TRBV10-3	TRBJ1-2	CAISEPTATRDYGYTF	TGTGCCATCAGTGAGCCAACGGCCACCCGGGACTATGGCTACACCTTC
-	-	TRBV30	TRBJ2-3	CAWSGSQGRTDTQYF	TGTGCCTGGAGTGGGTCCCAGGGGCGCACAGATACGCAGTATTTT
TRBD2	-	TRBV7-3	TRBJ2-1	CASSPDSGGPVNEQFF	TGTGCCAGCAGCCCAGATTCGGGAGGGCCTGTCAATGAGCAGTTCTTC
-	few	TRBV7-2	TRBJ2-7	CASSLIGGSEQYF	TGTGCCAGCAGCTTAATAGGTGGCTCCGAGCAGTACTTC
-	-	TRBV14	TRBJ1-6	CASSLKGSGNSPLHF	TGTGCCAGCAGCCTAAAAGGAAGTGGTAATTCACCCCTCCACTTT
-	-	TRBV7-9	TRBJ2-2	CASSRGTVANTGELFF	TGTGCCAGCAGCCGAGGGACGGTCGCGAACACCGGGGAGCTGTTTTTT
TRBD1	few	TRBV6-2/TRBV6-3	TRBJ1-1	CASSRPGQGAVTEAFF	TGTGCCAGCAGTAGGCCCGGACAGGGGGCTGTGACTGAAGCTTTCTTT
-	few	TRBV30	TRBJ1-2	CAWSLVLNYGYTF	TGTGCCTGGAGCTTAGTACTTAACTATGGCTACACCTTC
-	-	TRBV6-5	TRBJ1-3	CASSYTAWEGSGNTIYF	TGTGCCAGCAGTTACACGGCATGGGAAGGCTCTGGAAACACCATATATTTT
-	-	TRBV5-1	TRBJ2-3	CASSLAGRSDTQYF	TGCGCCAGCAGCTTGGCTGGGCGCTCGGATACGCAGTATTTT
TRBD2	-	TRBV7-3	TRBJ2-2	CASKSSGGTANTGELFF	TGTGCCAGCAAGTCTAGCGGGGGGACCGCGAACACCGGGGAGCTGTTTTTT
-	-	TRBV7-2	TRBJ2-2	CASSLVRTDTGELFF	TGTGCCAGCAGCTTGGTCAGGACGGACACCGGGGAGCTGTTTTTT
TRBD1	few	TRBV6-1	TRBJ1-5	CASIPAGGFQPQHF	TGTGCCAGCATTCCCGCAGGGGGTTTTCAGCCCCAGCATTTT
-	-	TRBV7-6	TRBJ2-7	CASSLARSYEQYF	TGTGCCAGCAGCTTAGCAAGATCCTACGAGCAGTACTTC
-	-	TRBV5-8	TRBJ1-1	CASSFSPGTVGAEAFF	TGTGCCAGCAGCTTTAGTCCGGGGACGGTGGGAGCTGAAGCTTTCTTT
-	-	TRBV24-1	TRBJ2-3	CATSDSLTGDTQYF	TGTGCCACCAGTGACAGCCTTACCGGAGATACGCAGTATTTT
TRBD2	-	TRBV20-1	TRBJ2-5	CSARAGVGETQYF	TGCAGTGCTCGAGCGGGAGTGGGAGAGACCCAGTACTTC
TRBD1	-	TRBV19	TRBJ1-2	CASLPGTGVDYGYTF	TGTGCCAGTTTGCCCGGGACAGGGGTCGACTATGGCTACACCTTC
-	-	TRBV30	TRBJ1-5	CAWAGLSNQPQHF	TGTGCCTGGGCGGGACTTTCCAATCAGCCCCAGCATTTT
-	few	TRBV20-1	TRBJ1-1	CSAIRGALDTEAFF	TGCAGTGCTATTCGTGGGGCGCTGGACACTGAAGCTTTCTTT
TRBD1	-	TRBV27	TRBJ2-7	CASSLTSGGLYEQYF	TGTGCCAGCAGTTTAACGTCAGGGGGTCTATACGAGCAGTACTTC